These 2 T cell receptor beta chains were sequenced from one sample in a study of blood T cells in healthy people across ages. A second roughly 7 to 11 cycle PCR used barcoded and J-beta primers. TCRdb analysed the 5' RACE reads with MiXCR anew, one entry per CDR3 protein. The table records over 950,000 distinct CDR3 sequences, about two fifths of them present only once. The specimen was blood. All receptors derive from a man between 18 and 29 years old in good health.

This sequence joins TRBV11-1 and TRBJ2-2; D gene ambiguous. The CDR3 has 13 amino acids. Germline CDR1 and CDR2: SGHAT and FQDESV (reference sequence). Trimming pared 4 bases from V and 1 base from J, leaving 4 bases between. CDR3: CASSSKNTGELFF. The CDR3 DNA reads as TGTGCCAGCAGCTCCAAGAACACCGGGGAGCTGTTTTTT.

The V gene is TRBV24-1, the J gene TRBJ2-5; TRBD1 or TRBD2 may be the D gene (6 bases each). V was cut by 12 bases and J by 0 bases, with 16 bases left in between. Germline values: CDR1 KGHDR, CDR2 SFDVKD. The CDR3 is 14 amino acids. This CDR3 reads CASARRGDQETQYF. CDR3 DNA: TGTGCCTCCGCAAGGAGGGGGGACCAAGAGACCCAGTACTTC.